Listed below are T cell receptor beta chains from one sample, sequenced in a study of T-cell reconstitution after alpha-beta-depleted transplantation in children. TCRdb used MiXCR to reprocess the PCR reads, holding one entry per CDR3 protein. The sample consists of approximately 250,000 distinct CDR3 sequences, around 8.9% of them appearing once. The material sequenced was PBMCs from the stem cell graft donor, taken from the stem cell graft. The source of these receptors is a human donor who donated a stem cell graft to a child with SCID. CDR3s include the opening cysteine and the closing phenylalanine or tryptophan. The order of the fields is clone size, J gene, V gene, D gene, CDR3 protein, CDR3 DNA. A D gene is named only where the DNA matches it firmly. Where a row states a size, it is once, few, many or the class of an expanded clone; other rows omit it.

>many|TRBJ1-2|TRBV20-1|TRBD1
CSAGTAYGYTF
TGCAGTGCTGGGACAGCCTATGGCTACACCTTC
>many|TRBJ2-1|TRBV18|-
CASSPIPSYEQFF
TGTGCCAGCTCACCTATACCCTCCTATGAGCAGTTCTTC
>many|TRBJ1-1|TRBV7-9|-
CASSLGVAGKAFF
TGTGCCAGCAGCTTAGGAGTTGCGGGGAAAGCTTTCTTT
>many|TRBJ1-1|TRBV20-1|-
CSARDEGLGGNTEAFF
TGCAGTGCTAGAGACGAGGGGCTTGGGGGGAACACTGAAGCTTTCTTT
>few|TRBJ2-5|TRBV18|-
CASSPLSRGGETQYF
TGTGCCAGCTCACCCCTATCCCGTGGAGGGGAGACCCAGTACTTC
>-|TRBJ2-5|TRBV18|TRBD1
CASSPDRGPPAWGYF
TGTGCCAGCTCACCAGACAGGGGGCCGCCCGCATGGGGGTACTTC
>few|TRBJ1-2|TRBV2|TRBD1
CASGESGTGGYYGYTF
TGTGCCAGCGGGGAGTCCGGGACAGGGGGCTACTATGGCTACACCTTC
>-|TRBJ2-7|TRBV5-4|-
CASGPGRSYEQYF
TGTGCCAGCGGCCCTGGGAGGTCCTACGAGCAGTACTTC
>many|TRBJ2-7|TRBV12-3/TRBV12-4|-
CASSLESPLEQYF
TGTGCCAGCAGTTTAGAGAGCCCTTTGGAGCAGTACTTC
>many|TRBJ2-3|TRBV20-1|-
CSAHRGGDTQYF
TGCAGTGCCCATCGGGGAGGTGATACGCAGTATTTT
>many|TRBJ1-3|TRBV20-1|-
CSARDLVDSGNTIYF
TGCAGTGCTAGAGATCTGGTAGACTCTGGAAACACCATATATTTT
>many|TRBJ2-5|TRBV20-1|-
CSARETAKGETQYF
TGCAGTGCTAGAGAGACAGCGAAGGGGGAGACCCAGTACTTC
>many|TRBJ1-1|TRBV5-5|-
CASSLWVATEAFF
TGTGCCAGCAGCTTGTGGGTTGCCACTGAAGCTTTCTTT
>many|TRBJ2-7|TRBV7-8|-
CASSLGEGGTYEQYF
TGTGCCAGCAGCTTGGGGGAAGGGGGAACCTACGAGCAGTACTTC
>many|TRBJ1-5|TRBV6-5|TRBD1
CASSSTDRAGNQPQHF
TGTGCCAGCAGTTCGACGGACAGGGCGGGGAATCAGCCCCAGCATTTT
>many|TRBJ2-5|TRBV4-1|-
CASSQRQTQYF
TGCGCCAGCAGCCAACGTCAGACCCAGTACTTC
>many|TRBJ1-5|TRBV7-9|-
CASSWGVDQPQHF
TGTGCCAGCAGCTGGGGGGTGGATCAGCCCCAGCATTTT
>many|TRBJ1-6|TRBV28|-
CASSLSQGYSPLHF
TGTGCCAGCAGTTTATCACAGGGATATTCACCCCTCCACTTT
>many|TRBJ2-1|TRBV5-1|TRBD1
CASSFGRDSYNEQFF
TGCGCCAGCAGCTTTGGCCGGGACAGCTACAATGAGCAGTTCTTC
>many|TRBJ2-7|TRBV7-9|-
CASSLDGGNEQYF
TGTGCCAGCAGCTTAGACGGGGGCAACGAGCAGTACTTC
>-|TRBJ2-3|TRBV20-1|TRBD2
CSATRAGSPTDTQYF
TGCAGTGCCACCAGAGCGGGGTCACCCACAGATACGCAGTATTTT
>few|TRBJ2-2|TRBV12-3/TRBV12-4|TRBD1
CASTPGQGLRTGELFF
TGTGCCAGCACCCCGGGACAGGGGTTGCGGACCGGGGAGCTGTTTTTT
>-|TRBJ1-4|TRBV12-3/TRBV12-4|-
CASSSRRGEKLFF
TGTGCCAGCAGTTCCCGACGGGGAGAAAAACTGTTTTTT
>many|TRBJ2-3|TRBV12-3/TRBV12-4|-
CASSPYGLYTDTQYF
TGTGCCAGCAGCCCCTATGGGCTGTACACAGATACGCAGTATTTT
>many|TRBJ1-1|TRBV5-1|-
CASSFNPINTEAFF
TGCGCCAGCAGCTTTAACCCCATTAACACTGAAGCTTTCTTT
>many|TRBJ1-5|TRBV6-5|TRBD1
CASSYYGTGSNQPQHF
TGTGCCAGCAGTTACTACGGGACAGGGAGCAATCAGCCCCAGCATTTT
>many|TRBJ2-4|TRBV5-1|-
CASSLAVSAGEGKNIQYF
TGCGCCAGCAGCTTGGCCGTGTCGGCAGGGGAAGGCAAAAACATTCAGTACTTC
>many|TRBJ2-1|TRBV29-1|-
CSVARQDEQFF
TGCAGCGTTGCCAGGCAGGATGAGCAGTTCTTC
>many|TRBJ1-5|TRBV7-8|-
CASSPHDIGQPQHF
TGTGCCAGCAGCCCCCACGACATCGGTCAGCCCCAGCATTTT
>few|TRBJ2-3|TRBV7-2|-
CASSFQSGARADTQYF
TGTGCCAGCAGCTTCCAGAGTGGGGCCCGCGCAGATACGCAGTATTTT
>many|TRBJ2-6|TRBV11-1|-
CASSFLGGANVLTF
TGTGCCAGCAGCTTCCTTGGTGGGGCCAACGTCCTGACTTTC
>-|TRBJ1-6|TRBV20-1|-
CSARAPGGGQDSPLHF
TGCAGTGCTAGAGCTCCCGGGGGGGGGCAGGATTCACCCCTCCACTTT
>many|TRBJ2-5|TRBV5-1|-
CASSLVGDEETQYF
TGCGCCAGCAGCTTGGTGGGGGATGAAGAGACCCAGTACTTC
>many|TRBJ2-1|TRBV2|-
CASRETEDRLYNEQFF
TGTGCCAGCAGGGAGACCGAAGACAGGTTATACAATGAGCAGTTCTTC
>many|TRBJ2-2|TRBV9|-
CASSSRTEGTGELFF
TGTGCCAGCAGCTCCAGGACAGAGGGGACCGGGGAGCTGTTTTTT
>many|TRBJ1-5|TRBV20-1|-
CSAGRLHQPQHF
TGCAGTGCTGGGCGTCTGCATCAGCCCCAGCATTTT
>many|TRBJ2-3|TRBV20-1|TRBD2
CSARGVAGGRRTSTDTQYF
TGCAGTGCTAGAGGCGTAGCGGGGGGACGTCGGACTAGCACAGATACGCAGTATTTT
>few|TRBJ2-3|TRBV7-2|-
CASPYPTSSTDTQYF
TGTGCCAGCCCTTACCCCACCTCCAGCACAGATACGCAGTATTTT
>many|TRBJ2-7|TRBV5-1|-
CASSPKGSPYEQYF
TGCGCCAGCAGTCCAAAAGGTTCACCCTACGAGCAGTACTTC
>few|TRBJ1-1|TRBV4-1|TRBD1
CASSQMTGGLAEAFF
TGCGCCAGCAGCCAAATGACAGGGGGTCTCGCTGAAGCTTTCTTT
>many|TRBJ2-1|TRBV5-1|-
CASSLSQGRSHEQFF
TGCGCCAGCAGCTTAAGCCAGGGGCGCAGCCATGAGCAGTTCTTC
>many|TRBJ2-6|TRBV5-1|-
CASSSSTGEGVLTF
TGCGCCAGCAGCTCATCTACAGGGGAGGGCGTCCTGACTTTC
>-|TRBJ2-7|TRBV20-1|-
CSARDLVSYEQYF
TGCAGTGCTAGAGATCTCGTCTCCTACGAGCAGTACTTC
>many|TRBJ1-5|TRBV6-5|-
CASSYSAGPNQPQHF
TGTGCCAGCAGTTACTCAGCAGGGCCGAATCAGCCCCAGCATTTT
>many|TRBJ2-1|TRBV4-1|TRBD2
CASSHHAGGNNEQFF
TGCGCCAGCAGCCACCACGCGGGGGGGAACAATGAGCAGTTCTTC
>many|TRBJ1-1|TRBV12-3/TRBV12-4|-
CASSLSGTSGTEAFF
TGTGCCAGCAGTTTAAGTGGGACATCGGGCACTGAAGCTTTCTTT
>many|TRBJ2-7|TRBV4-1|TRBD2
CASSPLGSGGSYEQYF
TGCGCCAGCAGCCCTCTAGGTAGCGGGGGCTCCTACGAGCAGTACTTC
>many|TRBJ1-2|TRBV25-1|-
CASSELGIGTGGYTF
TGTGCCAGCAGTGAACTCGGTATAGGGACTGGTGGCTACACCTTC
>many|TRBJ1-4|TRBV6-5|TRBD1
CASRSTGPLFF
TGTGCCAGCAGGTCGACAGGGCCACTGTTTTTT
>many|TRBJ1-2|TRBV10-3|-
CAISESEGLSYGYTF
TGTGCCATCAGTGAGTCAGAGGGCCTCAGCTATGGCTACACCTTC
>many|TRBJ1-4|TRBV5-1|-
CASSPWGATNEKLFF
TGCGCCAGCAGCCCCTGGGGTGCAACTAATGAAAAACTGTTTTTT
>-|TRBJ2-1|TRBV7-2|-
CASSLGDYSYNEQFF
TGTGCCAGCAGCTTGGGTGACTACTCCTACAATGAGCAGTTCTTC
>many|TRBJ1-5|TRBV5-1|-
CASSLIPLGGNQPQHF
TGCGCCAGCAGCTTGATCCCCCTGGGTGGCAATCAGCCCCAGCATTTT
>many|TRBJ2-7|TRBV2|TRBD1
CASSERQGANEQYF
TGTGCCAGCAGTGAAAGACAGGGGGCGAACGAGCAGTACTTC
>many|TRBJ2-7|TRBV27|-
CASSTIATAASIYEQYF
TGTGCCAGCAGTACGATAGCGACGGCAGCCTCAATCTACGAGCAGTACTTC
>-|TRBJ1-1|TRBV7-3|-
CASSLRGVPEAFF
TGTGCCAGCAGCTTACGGGGTGTACCTGAAGCTTTCTTT
>many|TRBJ2-3|TRBV24-1|-
CATSAGRFSTDTQYF
TGTGCCACCAGTGCGGGACGGTTTAGCACAGATACGCAGTATTTT